The 27 T cell receptor beta chains listed next were all sequenced from one sample in a study of cytomegalovirus exposure and HLA in healthy donors. Primers: 60 Vbeta forward and 13 Jbeta reverse. Sequencing was performed with immunoSEQ multiplex PCR; in TCRdb, only in-frame clones are kept and a portion is missing. The sample carries over 80,000 clones, approximately 71% recorded once. What was sequenced was PBMCs. These receptors all stem from a young woman in good health and CMV-seropositive.

This sequence joins TRBV2 and TRBJ2-7; D may be TRBD2 (5 bases). The V end lost 6 bases, the J end lost 3 bases, and 6 bases lay between the germline ends. The CDR3 spans 11 residues. Germline values: CDR1 SNHLY, CDR2 FYNNEI. CDR3 in DNA: TGTGCCAGCAGCGGAGGCTACGAGCAGTACTTC. Protein sequence: CASSGGYEQYF.

The chain recombines TRBV5-1 with TRBJ2-5; D unresolved. V lost 1 base and J 1 base, leaving 5 bases between the germline ends. Germline V gene lookup returns CDR1 SGHRS and CDR2 YFSETQ. The length of the CDR3 is 13 residues. The CDR3 reads CASSLNSQETQYF. CDR3 nucleotide sequence: TGCGCCAGCAGCTTGAACAGCCAAGAGACCCAGTACTTC.

The CDR3 sequence is CASSPRGSSTDTQYF. CDR3 bases: TGTGCCAGCAGCCCACGCGGCTCTAGCACAGATACGCAGTATTTT. The chain has TRBV9 and TRBJ2-3; D is undetermined. There are 15 residues in the CDR3. Germline V gene data show CDR1 as SGDLS and CDR2 as YYNGEE. Trimming left V 4 bases short and J 0 bases short, with 12 bases between.

The CDR3 is CASSLRETSSIYEQYF. The CDR3, as DNA: TGTGCCAGCAGCTTACGGGAGACAAGTTCGATCTACGAGCAGTACTTC. This chain links TRBV11-2 with TRBJ2-7, with D tentatively TRBD2 (6 bases). This CDR3 contains 16 residues. Germline CDR1 reads SGHAT; CDR2 reads FQNNGV. V was shortened by 2 bases and J by 3 bases, with 17 bases between the two germline ends.

In DNA, the CDR3 is TGTGCCAGCAGCTTAAGGGGAGGAGATACGCAGTATTTT. Encoded protein: CASSLRGGDTQYF. The rearrangement uses TRBV7-2 and TRBJ2-3; a possible D gene is TRBD2 (6 bases). Deletions cut 2 bases from V and 5 bases from J, with 8 bases between. CDR3 length: 13 residues. Germline V CDR1 and CDR2: SGHTA, FQGNSA.

The chain is built from TRBV9 and TRBJ2-5; D gene unclear. This CDR3 is built from 14 residues. Germline CDR1 SGDLS, CDR2 YYNGEE. V dropped 4 bases and J dropped 2 bases, with 12 bases sitting between them. CDR3 DNA sequence: TGTGCCAGCAGCACCTCTAGAGAGCAAGAGACCCAGTACTTC. It encodes CASSTSREQETQYF.

V is TRBV2 and J is TRBJ1-2, with D tentatively TRBD1 (6 bases). The CDR3 runs 13 residues. The V gene's germline CDR1 is SNHLY and CDR2 FYNNEI. V lost 7 bases and J 4 bases, leaving 13 bases between the germline ends. This chain's CDR3 is CASINSQGYGYTF. As DNA, the CDR3 is TGTGCCAGCATCAATTCACAGGGCTATGGCTACACCTTC.

V and J are TRBV15 and TRBJ1-5; D unclear. CDR1 LNHNV and CDR2 YYDKDF come from the germline V gene (reference sequence). This CDR3 is 15 amino acids long. The V gene lost 1 base and the J gene lost 1 base, with 8 bases spanning the gap. CDR3 bases: TGTGCCACCAGCAGAGTAAGGGAGAGCAATCAGCCCCAGCATTTT. This gives the protein CATSRVRESNQPQHF.

The chain employs TRBV6-5 and TRBJ2-7, with TRBD2 identical over 13 bases. CDR1 MNHEY and CDR2 SVGAGI come from the germline V gene. The length of the CDR3 is 15 residues. J lost 1 base, V lost 6 bases, and 3 bases had no gene match. CDR3 nucleotides: TGTGCCAGCAGACCGGGACTAGCGGGATCCTACGAGCAGTACTTC. Translating gives CASRPGLAGSYEQYF.

This chain's CDR3 is CASSLLPRGETQYF. The CDR3 DNA reads TGTGCCAGCAGCTTACTGCCTAGGGGGGAGACCCAGTACTTC. The chain uses TRBV7-2 and TRBJ2-5; a possible D gene is TRBD1 (6 bases). CDR1 and CDR2 from the germline V gene are SGHTA and FQGNSA. CDR3 length: 14 amino acids. Trimming removed 2 bases from V and 5 bases from J, with 12 bases in between.

This sequence joins TRBV15 and TRBJ1-1; D might be TRBD1 (6 bases). From germline, CDR1 is LNHNV and CDR2 YYDKDF (reference sequence). The CDR3 has 14 residues. Trimming took off 5 bases at V and 4 bases at J, with 14 bases between the two ends. The chain's CDR3 is CATSLEGGGTEAFF. CDR3 bases: TGTGCCACCAGCTTGGAGGGAGGGGGCACTGAAGCTTTCTTT.

This clone was found once. The chain is built from TRBV28 and TRBJ2-5; TRBD2 matches at 12 bases. The CDR3 has 17 residues. V shed 4 bases and J 4 bases; nucleotides not matched to a gene: 10. The germline V gene has CDR1 MDHEN and CDR2 SYDVKM. The CDR3 bases are TGTGCCAGCAGTTCCTACCGACTAGCGGGAGAAAGAGAGACCCAGTACTTC. Translation: CASSSYRLAGERETQYF.

This clone was picked up one time. This chain joins TRBV4-1 and TRBJ2-7; 10 bases agree with TRBD2. Germline V gene data show CDR1 as MGHRA and CDR2 as YSYEKL. The CDR3 consists of 15 residues. The ends lost 4 bases at V and 5 bases at J; junction bases unmatched: 8. CDR3 nucleotide sequence: TGCGCCAGCAGCCGTATCCTAGCGGGAGTCCACGAGCAGTACTTC. This translates into CASSRILAGVHEQYF.

This clone was seen only a few times. The genes are TRBV4-3 and TRBJ1-1; D may be TRBD1 (6 bases). The V gene's germline CDR1 is LGHNA and CDR2 YSLEER. The CDR3 has 15 amino acids. Trimming stripped 4 bases from V and 5 bases from J, with 17 bases between. The CDR3 reads CASSPSPGGVTEAFF. CDR3 coding DNA: TGCGCCAGCAGCCCTAGCCCGGGGGGCGTTACTGAAGCTTTCTTT.

In this sample, this clone turned up once. The V and J genes are TRBV5-1 and TRBJ2-5; no firm D call. The J call may be mistaken, given a closer DNA end match to TRBJ2-7. Germline V gives CDR1 SGHRS, CDR2 YFSETQ. The CDR3 length is 14 residues. The CDR3 nucleotides read TGCGCCAGCAGCTTGGTGGCTAGTTCCTACGAGCAGTACTTC. Protein sequence: CASSLVASSYEQYF.

This clone was observed a few times. The chain recombines TRBV7-9 with TRBJ2-1; 9 nucleotides match TRBD1. The ends lost 5 bases at V and 8 bases at J; junction bases unmatched: 7. The CDR3 has 14 residues. CDR1 is SEHNR, CDR2 FQNEAQ, per germline (reference sequence). CDR3 nucleotides: TGTGCCAGCAGCCCACGGGACAGGGCCCATGAGCAGTTCTTC. Amino acid sequence: CASSPRDRAHEQFF. The full variable domain, in which reference TRBV7-9 and TRBJ2-1 provide the parts outside the CDR3, is DTGVSQNPRHKITKRGQNVTFRCDPISEHNRLYWYRQTLGQGPEFLTYFQNEAQLEKSRLLSDRFSAERPKGSFSTLEIQRTEQGDSAMYLCASSPRDRAHEQFFGPGTRLTVL.

This clone was counted between two and nine times. The chain combines TRBV7-9 with TRBJ1-2, with a tentative D call TRBD1 (6 bases). CDR1 is SEHNR, CDR2 FQNEAQ, per germline (reference sequence). This CDR3 has 15 residues. The germline V and J ends were trimmed by 3 bases and 2 bases, with 13 bases remaining between them. CDR3 nucleotides: TGTGCCAGCAGCTTTGGAGGACAGCCGAACTATGGCTACACCTTC. Translation: CASSFGGQPNYGYTF. Full variable domain (outside the CDR3, taken from reference TRBV7-9 and TRBJ1-2): DTGVSQNPRHKITKRGQNVTFRCDPISEHNRLYWYRQTLGQGPEFLTYFQNEAQLEKSRLLSDRFSAERPKGSFSTLEIQRTEQGDSAMYLCASSFGGQPNYGYTFGSGTRLTVV.

Remarks on this clone: At one end, the junction sequence differs from germline, possibly due to a read error. The gene calls are TRBV7-9 and TRBJ2-1; D perhaps matches TRBD2 (5 bases). Germline CDR1 and CDR2: SEHNR and FQNEAQ (reference sequence). The CDR3 runs 9 residues. The CDR3 reads CAIPGYPLF. In nucleotides, the CDR3 is TGTGCCATCCCGGGATACCCCCTCTTC.

The chain is built from TRBV7-9 and TRBJ2-2, with D hard to call. Trimming left V 5 bases short and J 7 bases short, with 5 bases between. The CDR3 totals 11 residues. Germline CDR1 SEHNR, CDR2 FQNEAQ (reference sequence). The CDR3 spells CASSPGGELFF. CDR3 DNA: TGTGCCAGCAGCCCCGGCGGGGAGCTGTTTTTT.

There are a few counts of this clone. At one of its ends the junction is not consistent with the germline gene, which may arise from a read error. V gene TRBV28 combines with J gene TRBJ2-4; 11 bases are a match to TRBD1. The germline CDR1 and CDR2 sequences are MDHEN and SYDVKM. The CDR3 is 15 amino acids. CDR3 loop: CASSFRTGGKYIQYF. CDR3 DNA: TGTGCCAGCAGTTTTCGGACAGGGGGCAAATACATTCAGTACTTC.

This clone was seen only a few times. The chain links TRBV11-2 to TRBJ1-4; D gene uncertain. CDR3 length: 15 amino acids. Germline CDR1 SGHAT, CDR2 FQNNGV. The ends were cut back, 0 bases at V and 7 bases at J, with 12 bases in the middle. CDR3: CASSLDGRNGEKLFF. CDR3 coding DNA: TGTGCCAGCAGCTTAGATGGTAGAAATGGTGAAAAACTGTTTTTT.

The sample holds one count of this clone. This chain joins TRBV4-3 and TRBJ2-5; D is undetermined. This CDR3 region has 15 residues. Germline V gene data show CDR1 as LGHNA and CDR2 as YSLEER. V gave up 0 bases and J gave up 7 bases, with 15 bases separating them. The CDR3 nucleotides are TGCGCCAGCAGCCAAGATTTCGGTTCTCCGGGGACCCAGTACTTC. Residues: CASSQDFGSPGTQYF.

The rearrangement links TRBV7-3 to TRBJ2-1; 12 bases match TRBD2. The germline CDR1 and CDR2 sequences are SGHTA and FQGTGA. This CDR3 spans 15 amino acids. V lost 2 bases and J lost 12; bases outside the gene matches: 8. CDR3 sequence (DNA): TGTGCCAGCAGCTTACTAGCGGGAGGGCCCGTGGGGCAGTTCTTC. Protein sequence: CASSLLAGGPVGQFF.

In its sample, this clone was seen once. The rearrangement uses TRBV5-1 and TRBJ2-1; 8 bases line up with TRBD2. Per the germline V gene, CDR1 is SGHRS and CDR2 is YFSETQ. The ends lost 4 bases at V and 2 bases at J; junction bases unmatched: 5. This CDR3 spans 15 amino acids. The CDR3 reads CASSVSGSAYNEQFF. DNA of the CDR3: TGCGCCAGCAGCGTAAGCGGGAGCGCCTACAATGAGCAGTTCTTC.

In DNA, the CDR3 is TGTGCCAGCAGTCCCCGGCCAGGGAATAATGAAAAACTGTTTTTT. Amino acid sequence: CASSPRPGNNEKLFF. The chain links TRBV25-1 to TRBJ1-4, with D maybe TRBD1 (5 bases). V was cut by 5 bases and J by 4 bases, with 14 bases left in between. The CDR3 has 15 residues. Germline CDR1 and CDR2: MGHDK and SYGVNS.

The chain uses TRBV28 and TRBJ2-1; no firm D call. V was clipped by 6 bases and J by 5 bases, with 8 bases between them. The CDR3 has 12 amino acids. CDR1 is MDHEN and CDR2 is SYDVKM in the germline V gene. CDR3 nucleotide sequence: TGTGCCAGCAGCCCAGTGAACAATGAGCAGTTCTTC. Its protein product is CASSPVNNEQFF.

Details on this clone: Other nucleotide sequences from this sample produce the same CDR3. The J gene is TRBJ1-1, the V gene TRBV12-5; the D is unclear. This CDR3 has 13 amino acids. The V end was cut by 2 bases, the J end by 5 bases, with 9 bases between. Germline V gives CDR1 LGHNT, CDR2 FRNRAP. The CDR3 spells CASGLPPGTEAFF. The DNA of the CDR3 is TGTGCTAGTGGTTTGCCCCCAGGAACTGAAGCTTTCTTT.